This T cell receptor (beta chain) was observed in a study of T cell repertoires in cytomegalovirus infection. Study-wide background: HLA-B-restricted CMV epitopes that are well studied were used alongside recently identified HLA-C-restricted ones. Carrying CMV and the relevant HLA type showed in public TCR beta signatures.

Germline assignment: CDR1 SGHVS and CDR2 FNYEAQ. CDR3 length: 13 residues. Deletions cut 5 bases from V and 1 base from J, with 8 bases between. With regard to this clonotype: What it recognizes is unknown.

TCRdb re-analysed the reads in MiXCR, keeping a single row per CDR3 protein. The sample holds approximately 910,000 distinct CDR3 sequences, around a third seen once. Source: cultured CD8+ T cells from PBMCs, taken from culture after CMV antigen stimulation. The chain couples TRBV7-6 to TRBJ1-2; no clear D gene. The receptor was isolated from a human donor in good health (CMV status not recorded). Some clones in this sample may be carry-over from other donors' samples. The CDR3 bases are TGTGCCAGCAGCGCCGGTATTAACTATGGCTACACCTTC. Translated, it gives CASSAGINYGYTF.